Listed below are T cell receptor beta chains from one sample, sequenced in a study of blood T cell repertoires in COVID-19. TCRdb keeps only in-frame clones here, not all; method: immunoSEQ multiplex PCR. The table shows about 210,000 clones, with around 84% occurring only once. Sequenced input: peripheral blood. The receptors here all came from a man between 60 and 75 years old with acute or convalescent COVID-19. Both conserved end residues are part of each CDR3. Fields, in order: D gene, V gene, J gene, clone size, CDR3 DNA, CDR3 protein. A D gene is named only where the DNA matches it firmly. The size of a clone is reported for some rows only, either as once, few or many, or as a class for expanded clones.

TRBD2	TRBV11-1	TRBJ2-3	NA	TGTGCCAGCAGCCCAGAACTAGCGGGGGGAGATACGCAGTATTTT	CASSPELAGGDTQYF
TRBD1	TRBV7-8	TRBJ1-5	NA	TGTGCCAGCAGCTCCTCGGACAGGGGGCGGGAGCCCCAGCATTTT	CASSSSDRGREPQHF
TRBD1	TRBV13	TRBJ1-2	NA	TGTGCCAGCAGCTTACAGGGGGGCAGGGCCTATACTGGCTACACCTTC	CASSLQGGRAYTGYTF
TRBD2	TRBV3-1/TRBV3-2	TRBJ2-1	NA	TGTGCCAGCAGGGGAGCGGGGGGTAACAATGAGCAGTTCTTC	CASRGAGGNNEQFF
NA	TRBV6-6	TRBJ2-2	NA	TGTGCCAGCAGTTACGAAGGACAGTGGGCCGGGGAGCTGTTTTTT	CASSYEGQWAGELFF
TRBD1	TRBV15	TRBJ1-6	few	TGTGCCACCAGCAGAACTCTGACAGGGTATAATTCACCCCTCCACTTT	CATSRTLTGYNSPLHF
NA	TRBV6-5	TRBJ2-2	NA	TGTGCCAGCAGTAACCGACTAGCCGGGGAGCTGTTTTTT	CASSNRLAGELFF
TRBD1	TRBV10-3	TRBJ2-5	NA	TGTGCCATCAGTGAGTCGAAGAGGGACAGGGGGCTCGGATTACTTACCTTACAAGAGACCCAGTACTTC	CAISESKRDRGLGLLTLQETQYF
NA	TRBV11-2	TRBJ2-7	NA	TGTGCCAGCAGTCGAATCACAATCTACGAGCAGTACTTC	CASSRITIYEQYF
TRBD2	TRBV4-1	TRBJ2-2	NA	TGCGCCAGCAGCCAAGACCGGCTAGCGGGGGGATCCGGGGAGCTGTTTTTT	CASSQDRLAGGSGELFF
NA	TRBV29-1	TRBJ1-1	few	TGCCCCGAACGCTTCAGGGACACGAACACTGAAGCTTTCTTT	CPERFRDTNTEAFF
TRBD1	TRBV11-2	TRBJ2-5	NA	TGTGCCAGCAGCCCGACAGGGTTCCTGGAGACCCAGTACTTC	CASSPTGFLETQYF
NA	TRBV7-6	TRBJ2-2	NA	TGTGCCAGCAGCCAAGCGCCCACAGGGAACACCGGGGAGCTGTTTTTT	CASSQAPTGNTGELFF
NA	TRBV4-1	TRBJ1-5	few	TGCGCCAGCAGCCAAGATCAACTCCGGGACCAGCATTTT	CASSQDQLRDQHF
NA	TRBV2	TRBJ1-4	NA	TGTGCCAGCAGTTGGGGGCAGGGAAATGAAAAACTGTTTTTT	CASSWGQGNEKLFF
TRBD1	TRBV12-3/TRBV12-4	TRBJ1-4	NA	TGTGCCAGCACTAGGGGGCGGGGAGAAAAACTGTTTTTT	CASTRGRGEKLFF
NA	TRBV19	TRBJ1-2	NA	TGTGCCAGTAGTTTCGATTTGCGACAGAACTATGGCTACACCTTC	CASSFDLRQNYGYTF
NA	TRBV7-9	TRBJ2-5	NA	TGTGCCAGCAGCCCCGTTGAGACCCAGTACTTC	CASSPVETQYF
NA	TRBV7-2	TRBJ2-5	NA	TGTGCCAGCAGCACGGGACACACGTACCAAGAGACCCAGTACTTC	CASSTGHTYQETQYF
NA	TRBV11-2	TRBJ2-7	NA	TGTGCCAGCAGCTCCTACCGGGGGTACGAGCAGTACTTC	CASSSYRGYEQYF
NA	TRBV29-1	TRBJ1-1	NA	TGCAGCGACCTCGTTGACGGGATGAACACTGAAGCTTTCTTT	CSDLVDGMNTEAFF
TRBD1	TRBV7-3	TRBJ2-3	NA	TGTGCCAGCAGCTTTACAGGGGGCTCAGGAGATACGCAGTATTTT	CASSFTGGSGDTQYF
NA	TRBV28	TRBJ1-2	once	TGTGCCAGCAGTTTATACCTCAGACAGGATCTTAACTATGGCTACACCTTC	CASSLYLRQDLNYGYTF
TRBD1	TRBV30	TRBJ2-2	NA	TGTGCCGGTACAGGGGACACCGGGGAGCTGTTTTTT	CAGTGDTGELFF
NA	TRBV12-3/TRBV12-4	TRBJ1-1	NA	TGTGCCAGCTGGGGGGGGGTATACGGTGAAGCTTTCTTT	CASWGGVYGEAFF
TRBD2	TRBV7-2	TRBJ2-4	once	TGTGCCAGCAGCGCCGGGGGGGTCGGGGCCAAAAACATTCAGTACTTC	CASSAGGVGAKNIQYF
NA	TRBV5-6	TRBJ1-2	NA	TGTGCCAGCAGCTCCTACGGCTATGGCTACACCTTC	CASSSYGYGYTF
TRBD2	TRBV4-1	TRBJ2-7	NA	TGCGCCAGCAGCCAAGCGGGACTAGCGGGGGGGTTTTACGAGCAGTACTTC	CASSQAGLAGGFYEQYF
TRBD1	TRBV7-3	TRBJ1-5	NA	TGTGCCAGCACCGAGGACAGGCGCAGCAATCAGCCCCAGCATTTT	CASTEDRRSNQPQHF
TRBD1	TRBV19	TRBJ1-1	once	TGTGCCAGTAGTTCGAGGACAGGCCTGAACACTGAAGCTTTCTTT	CASSSRTGLNTEAFF
NA	TRBV6-5	TRBJ2-7	NA	TGTGCCAGCAGTTACCCCCGGGATAGCTGGCACGAGCAGTACTTC	CASSYPRDSWHEQYF
NA	TRBV6-5	TRBJ2-7	once	TGTGCCAGCAGTCGCCGTGGGCTCCCCCACGAGCAGTACTTC	CASSRRGLPHEQYF
TRBD2	TRBV5-1	TRBJ2-3	NA	TGCGCCAGCAGAACCCCCGGGGGGTCCACAGATACGCAGTATTTT	CASRTPGGSTDTQYF
NA	TRBV5-1	TRBJ2-2	NA	TGCGCCAGCAGCCCCGGGGGGCTGAACACCGGGGAGCTGTTTTTT	CASSPGGLNTGELFF
NA	TRBV11-2	TRBJ1-5	NA	TGTGCCAGCAGCTTGGAGGGTCGGATTCCGAATCAGCCCCAGCATTTT	CASSLEGRIPNQPQHF